This TCR beta chain was recovered during a study of blood T cell repertoires in COVID-19. Study in general: Sites across the United States, Italy and Spain contributed samples from acute and convalescent COVID-19. Nucleic acid was either cDNA or gDNA, and it came from T cells, B-cell-depleted T cells, or PBMCs.

A single count supports this clone. Original processing methods: Amplification from reference gene primers served as the basis for estimated nucleated cell counts. Data came from immunoSEQ multiplex PCR; TCRdb stores just in-frame clones and leaves some out. The DNA gave D and trimming, while V, J and clone size come from that table. The sample consists of 34,000 or so clones, roughly 90% of them appearing once. Losses at the gene ends were 5 bases for V and 7 bases for J; bases not matched to a gene: 10. CDR3 length equals 15 residues. CDR1 is MNHEY and CDR2 is SMNVEV in the germline V gene (reference sequence).

The genes are TRBV27 and TRBJ1-4; 7 positions match TRBD1. Material for sequencing was peripheral blood. This TCR was recovered from a man over 45 with active or convalescent COVID-19. In nucleotides, the CDR3 is TGTGCCAGCAGTGGATTCACACGACAGGGTGAAAAACTGTTTTTT. Residues: CASSGFTRQGEKLFF.